The present T cell receptor (beta chain) was sequenced within a study of T cells in Graves' hyperthyroidism and ophthalmopathy. TCR beta CDR3 sequences were amplified from RNA transcripts. A set of HTBI primers served as the primers for a first-round RT-PCR of the TCR CDR3. TCRdb fed the multiplex PCR reads into MiXCR, producing one record per CDR3 protein. The data contain approximately 400,000 distinct CDR3 sequences, approximately 15% of them singletons. Trimming at V came to 2 bases and at J to 1 base, leaving 7 bases not matched to a gene. Per the germline V gene, CDR1 is MGHRA and CDR2 is YSYEKL. The CDR3 is 17 amino acids.

This clonotype originated in a woman aged 60-70 years with Graves' hyperthyroidism. The genes are TRBV4-1 and TRBJ2-7; 11 bases are shared with TRBD2. Sequenced material: blood. Here the CDR3 reads CASSQFRLAGLSYEQYF. CDR3 DNA: TGCGCCAGCAGCCAATTCCGACTAGCGGGACTATCCTACGAGCAGTACTTC.